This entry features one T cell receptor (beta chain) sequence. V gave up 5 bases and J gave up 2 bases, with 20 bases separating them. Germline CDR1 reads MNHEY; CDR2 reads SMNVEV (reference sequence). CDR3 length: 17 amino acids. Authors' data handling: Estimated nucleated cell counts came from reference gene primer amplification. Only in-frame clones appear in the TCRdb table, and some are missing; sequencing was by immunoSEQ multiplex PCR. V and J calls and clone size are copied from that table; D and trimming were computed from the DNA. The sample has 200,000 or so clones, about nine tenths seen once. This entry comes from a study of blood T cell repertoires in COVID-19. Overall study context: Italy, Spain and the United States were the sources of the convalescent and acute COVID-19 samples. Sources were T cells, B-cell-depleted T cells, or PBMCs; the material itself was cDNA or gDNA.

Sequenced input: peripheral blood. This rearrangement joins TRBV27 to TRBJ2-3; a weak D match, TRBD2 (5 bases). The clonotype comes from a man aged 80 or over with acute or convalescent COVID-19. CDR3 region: CASSPFSGFRNTDTQYF. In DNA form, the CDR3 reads TGTGCCAGCAGTCCATTTTCGGGGTTTCGGAACACAGATACGCAGTATTTT.